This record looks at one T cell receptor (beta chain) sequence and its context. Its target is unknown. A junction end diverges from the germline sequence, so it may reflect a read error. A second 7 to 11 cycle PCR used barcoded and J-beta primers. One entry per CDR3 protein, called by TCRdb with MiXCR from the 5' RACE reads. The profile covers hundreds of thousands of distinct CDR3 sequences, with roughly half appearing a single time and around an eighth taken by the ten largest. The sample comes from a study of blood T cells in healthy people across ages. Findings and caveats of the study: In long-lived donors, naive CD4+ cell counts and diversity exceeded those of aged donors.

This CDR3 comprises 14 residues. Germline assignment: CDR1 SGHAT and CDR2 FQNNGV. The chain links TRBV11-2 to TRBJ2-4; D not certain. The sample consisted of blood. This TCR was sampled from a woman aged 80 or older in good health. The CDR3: CASILVGSQNFQYF. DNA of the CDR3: TGTGCCAGCATCTTAGTGGGATCGCAAAACTTTCAGTACTTC.